This T cell receptor beta chain was identified in a study of blood T cell repertoires in COVID-19. This table comes from immunoSEQ multiplex PCR, and its TCRdb copy is limited to in-frame clones, with some not included. The sample lists about 230,000 clones, about 84% occurring once. Participants were placed into cohorts based on the clinical history they reported. CDR1 is MGHDK, CDR2 SYGVNS, per germline. The V end was cut by 4 bases, the J end by 6 bases, with 12 bases between. The CDR3 runs 13 residues. What was sequenced was PBMCs or T cells enriched from blood (not recorded which). The chain couples TRBV25-1 to TRBJ1-2; perhaps TRBD1 as D (6 bases). The clonotype was recovered from a man in his 60s who had recovered from COVID-19. This CDR3 reads CASSAGELHGYTF. The CDR3 nucleotides read TGTGCCAGCAGTGCAGGGGAGCTGCATGGCTACACCTTC.